This note documents a single T cell receptor (beta chain) sequence. This sample is part of a study of graft-versus-host responses after intestinal transplantation. Study at large: Once they had received anti-thymocyte globulin induction, all recipients took tacrolimus and steroids for approximately 3 years. Study outcomes and limitations: The presence of high graft-versus-host to host-versus-graft clonal ratios in allografts characterized patients with graft-donor T cell macrochimerism.

Trimming took off 3 bases at V and 9 bases at J, with 12 bases between the two ends. CDR3 length: 13 amino acids. Germline CDR1 reads SEHNR; CDR2 reads FQNEAQ (reference sequence). Assay used: immunoSEQ multiplex PCR; TCRdb lists only in-frame clones, some missing. The sample carries 7,800 or so clones, roughly 33% recorded once. The sequence was collected from a human patient who was an organ donor for intestinal transplantation. The V gene is TRBV7-9, the J gene TRBJ1-5; D unclear. The sequenced sample was alloreactive CD4+ T cells from a mixed lymphocyte reaction culture, obtained before transplantation. Sample subset: CFSE-low proliferating T cells sorted from roughly six-day pre-transplant mixed lymphocyte reaction (GvH or HvG direction). The CDR3 nucleotides are TGTGCCAGCAGCTTGGGAGTGCAAGCGCCCCAGCATTTT. Its translation: CASSLGVQAPQHF.